This TCR beta chain is from a study of graft-versus-host responses after intestinal transplantation. This table comes from immunoSEQ multiplex PCR, and its TCRdb copy is limited to in-frame clones, with some not included. The data show more than 95,000 clones, with approximately 84% seen just once and 0.9% held by the top ten. Germline-derived CDR1 and CDR2 are SGHNT and YYREEE (reference sequence). The CDR3 sequence is 15 residues long. Remarks on this clone: Its antigen is not identified. The junction does not match germline at one end; this may be a read error. Other DNA sequences within the sample encode an identical CDR3.

Sequenced here: unstimulated CD4+ T cells sorted from spleen or lymph node cells, sampled before intestinal transplant. The source is a human donor who received an intestinal transplant. The chain joins TRBV5-4 to TRBJ1-3; D ambiguous. CDR3 nucleotides: TGTGCCAGCAGCTTGGACAGACGAACTGGGAACACCATATATTTT. It yields the protein CASSLDRRTGNTIYF.